This T cell receptor (beta chain) was sequenced in a study of T-cell memory formation after mild COVID-19. The V segment lost 4 bases and the J segment 3 bases; nucleotides outside the gene matches: 8. Germline CDR1 is SGHRS and CDR2 is YFSETQ. CDR3 size: 17 residues. Using its own MiXCR run on the 5' RACE reads, TCRdb lists one record per CDR3 protein. This table holds around 300,000 distinct CDR3 sequences, about 20% found once. This clonotype appeared many times. Specimen: PBMCs or a T cell subset sorted from them (not recorded which). The clonotype comes from a man younger than 35 who had mild COVID-19 (a few samples of this study predate the infection). Cell type and time point are not known. The J gene is TRBJ2-3, the V gene TRBV5-1, with 13 bases identical to TRBD2. The CDR3 region is CASSGSGTSGATDTQYF. Written as DNA, the CDR3 is TGCGCCAGCAGCGGATCCGGGACTAGCGGGGCTACAGATACGCAGTATTTT.